This TCR beta chain was identified during a study of CD8 T cells in ankylosing spondylitis. Broader study findings: What seemed typical of ankylosing spondylitis blood was a TCR beta motif built from under 10 highly homologous variants. Some of these motif variants have turned up before, in reports on reactive arthritis synovial fluid and blood. Within matched ankylosing spondylitis synovial fluid, disease-linked clones were reportedly significantly enriched.

TCRdb called the 5' RACE reads again in MiXCR, with one record for every CDR3 protein. This table has about 150,000 distinct CDR3 sequences, 25% to 35% appearing once. This clonotype was picked up a small number of times. Its specificity is unknown. CDR1 is SQVTM and CDR2 is ANQGSEA in the germline V gene. Trimming took 4 bases from V and 3 from J; bases not matched to a gene: 7. The CDR3 covers 14 residues. The sample was synovial fluid, either unsorted or a sorted T cell fraction (not recorded which). This sequence originates from a male donor with ankylosing spondylitis. V is TRBV29-1 and J is TRBJ2-7; 9 nucleotides match TRBD2. Written as DNA, the CDR3 is TGCAGCGTTGTATCGCGGGAGGGCCGCTACGAGCAGTACTTC. This encodes CSVVSREGRYEQYF.